The rows below give T cell receptor beta chains drawn from one sample of a study of cytomegalovirus exposure and HLA in healthy donors. Sequencing used immunoSEQ multiplex PCR; TCRdb keeps in-frame clones, though not all of them. The sample has about 180,000 clones; more than 75% are singletons. Sample: PBMCs. The source is a woman aged 25 to 39 in good health and CMV-seropositive. CDR3s include the opening cysteine and the closing phenylalanine or tryptophan. Fields, in order: CDR3 length, V gene, J gene, CDR3 protein.

13,TRBV30,TRBJ2-2,CAWSVMQTGELFF
14,TRBV7-9,TRBJ1-2,CASSFRQGAKGYTF
16,TRBV5-1,TRBJ1-2,CASSLAIGQGAGGYTF
15,TRBV7-2,TRBJ2-7,CASSFTGTGSYEQYF
14,TRBV30,TRBJ1-1,CAWVWGQVGTEAFF
16,TRBV4-3,TRBJ2-3,CASSQVLAGGSDTQYF
13,TRBV5-1,TRBJ1-5,CASSFTPNQPQHF
14,TRBV7-8,TRBJ2-1,CASSLAEGGNEQFF
16,TRBV10-2,TRBJ1-2,CASSLQTGANNYGYTF
14,TRBV2,TRBJ1-4,CASSKDRGVEKLFF
15,TRBV19,TRBJ2-5,CASSIVRSSQETQYF
14,TRBV5-1,TRBJ2-7,CASSLDSQPYEQYF
17,TRBV7-9,TRBJ2-7,CASSLVFDRRKNYEQYF
14,TRBV2,TRBJ2-1,CASSGLAGGNEQFF
15,TRBV7-2,-,CASSFAGTSDYEQYF
14,TRBV5-3,TRBJ1-1,CARSLDDRATEAFF
13,TRBV7-9,TRBJ1-2,CASSSGQVGGYTF
15,TRBV5-1,TRBJ1-2,CASSLGPEGAYGYTF
14,TRBV7-2,TRBJ1-1,CASSRQGGNTEAFF
16,TRBV18,TRBJ2-7,CASSTLQGPRVSEQYF
16,TRBV11-3,TRBJ2-7,CASSKPRGEGPPEQYF
14,TRBV28,TRBJ2-7,CASSFSGSPYEQYF
13,TRBV7-2,TRBJ1-5,CASSRTGNQPQHF
13,TRBV13,TRBJ2-3,CASSLGLADTQYF
15,TRBV5-1,TRBJ2-1,CASSRDSSSYNEQFF
17,TRBV2,TRBJ2-7,CASRGTSGGRSSYEQYF
15,TRBV19,TRBJ2-7,CASSIELAASYEQYF
10,TRBV28,TRBJ2-7,CASSTYEQYF